The entry below gives a single TCR beta chain sequence along with its context. The data belong to a study of PD-L1 blockade in urothelial cancer. Study-wide background: Male sex and bladder-origin urothelial cancer were recorded for twenty-five of 29 patients.

The V end was cut by 2 bases, the J end by 6 bases, with 12 bases between. This CDR3 has 13 amino acids. Germline loops: CDR1 SGHNT, CDR2 YYREEE (reference sequence). Spiking each PCR with synthetic TCR analog templates was performed. Profiling relied on immunoSEQ multiplex PCR, and the TCRdb table lists in-frame clones only, not all of them. The sample has around 38,000 clones, 86% seen once. Time point defined: peripheral blood 6 weeks after treatment start. This clonotype originated in a man in his 60s with urothelial cancer. This material consisted of PBMCs, taken around atezolizumab (anti-PD-L1) treatment. The chain links TRBV5-4 to TRBJ2-7; D is possibly TRBD1 (6 bases). CDR3 DNA: TGTGCCAGCAGCTTACAGGGATGGGGCGAGCAGTACTTC. Encoded protein: CASSLQGWGEQYF.